The clone carrying this T cell receptor (beta chain) occurred a few times. Its antigen is as yet unknown. The source of the sample is a study of response to subunit inactivated influenza vaccine. Study-wide results and caveats: Authors suggested each seasonal influenza vaccination recruits few new T cells.

MiXCR, applied by TCRdb to the RT-PCR reads, yields one record per CDR3 protein. Of 650,000 to 800,000 distinct CDR3 sequences listed, approximately 15% are singletons. V gave up 4 bases and J gave up 4 bases, with 8 bases separating them. From germline, CDR1 is SGHDT and CDR2 YYEEEE. This CDR3 has 13 residues. The TCR originated in a middle-aged man who received an inactivated influenza vaccine. The material was PBMCs from blood, obtained 14 to 15 days before vaccination. The J gene is TRBJ1-4, the V gene TRBV5-6; D is unclear. CDR3 sequence reads: CASSGPVNEKLFF. The CDR3 coding sequence is TGTGCCAGCAGCGGCCCGGTTAATGAAAAACTGTTTTTT. The full variable domain, completed using reference TRBV5-6 and TRBJ1-4, is DAGVTQSPTHLIKTRGQQVTLRCSPKSGHDTVSWYQQALGQGPQFIFQYYEEEERQRGNFPDRFSGHQFPNYSSELNVNALLLGDSALYLCASSGPVNEKLFFGSGTQLSVL.